The 4 T cell receptor beta chains presented below share a single source sample, sequenced in a study of a mutant IDH1 vaccine in newly diagnosed glioma. The time point was: week 11, during vaccination. Alongside topical imiquimod, each dose of vaccine comprised 300 ug of mutant IDH1 20-mer peptide. Measured with immunoSEQ multiplex PCR; TCRdb has only the in-frame clones, and not every one. Of some 120,000 clones in the sample, 80% were seen once. For these receptors, no antigen is known. The source was PBMCs, collected from a glioma patient whose treatment included an IDH1 peptide vaccine. These receptors were collected from a man aged 40-49 years with glioma.

J is TRBJ2-5 and V is TRBV11-1, with a weak D call TRBD2 (6 bases). The germline CDR1 and CDR2 sequences are SGHAT and FQDESV (reference sequence). The CDR3 runs to 15 residues. V was clipped by 5 bases and J by 3 bases, with 16 bases between them. CDR3 protein: CASSPYGTLKETQYF. CDR3 nucleotides: TGTGCCAGCAGCCCGTATGGGACTCTAAAAGAGACCCAGTACTTC.

CDR3: CASGLGPGQNTGELFF. CDR3 coding DNA: TGTGCTAGTGGTTTGGGACCGGGACAGAACACCGGGGAGCTGTTTTTT. The chain is built from TRBV12-5 and TRBJ2-2, with D perhaps matching TRBD1 (6 bases). This CDR3 has 16 amino acids. The germline V gene has CDR1 LGHNT and CDR2 FRNRAP. V shed 1 base and J shed 1 base, with 10 bases lying between them. Based on the CDR3 plus reference TRBV12-5 and TRBJ2-2, the full variable domain is DARVTQTPRHKVTEMGQEVTMRCQPILGHNTVFWYRQTMMQGLELLAYFRNRAPLDDSGMPKDRFSAEMPDATLATLKIQPSEPRDSAVYFCASGLGPGQNTGELFFGEGSRLTVL.

This sequence joins TRBV4-2 and TRBJ2-4, with TRBD2 matching 7 bases. The germline V gene has CDR1 LGHNA and CDR2 YNFKEQ. The CDR3 totals 14 residues. V lost 4 bases, J lost 7 bases, and 7 bases stayed unmatched. The CDR3 region has the DNA TGTGCCAGCAGCCCAACCCCCGGGGGGAACATTCAGTACTTC. It translates to CASSPTPGGNIQYF.

This chain joins TRBV7-3 and TRBJ1-1; TRBD1 matches 8 bases. Per the germline V gene, CDR1 is SGHTA and CDR2 is FQGTGA. After removal of 5 bases from V and 1 base from J, the junction contained 6 bases not matched to a gene. The CDR3 runs to 15 residues. CDR3 nucleotides: TGTGCCAGCAGCACCCGGACAGGGACGAACACTGAAGCTTTCTTT. This gives the protein CASSTRTGTNTEAFF.